The clone carrying this T cell receptor (beta chain) was counted between two and nine times. The record originates from a study of response to subunit inactivated influenza vaccine. The CDR3 is 14 residues long. Germline V gene lookup returns CDR1 SGHKS and CDR2 YYEKEE (reference sequence). The V end lost 4 bases, the J end lost 0 bases, and 11 bases lay between the germline ends. A single record per CDR3 protein comes from TCRdb applying MiXCR to the RT-PCR reads. The table has 450,000 to 600,000 distinct CDR3 sequences, less than 8% seen once; the top ten hold over 10%. The gene calls are TRBV5-5 and TRBJ2-7; D gene ambiguous. The TCR comes from a man between 45 and 75 years old who received an inactivated influenza vaccine. The sequences come from PBMCs from blood, collected roughly 24 months after vaccination. The CDR3 loop reads CASSITFNSYEQYF. Written as DNA, the CDR3 is TGTGCCAGCAGCATTACTTTCAACTCCTACGAGCAGTACTTC.